This entry lists 29 T cell receptor beta chains sequenced from one sample in a study of chemoradiotherapy in HPV16-positive cancers. The table came from immunoSEQ multiplex PCR; TCRdb's copy has only in-frame clones and leaves some out. The sample has 6,000 or so clones; around nine tenths are singletons. The sample here was blood, taken from a patient who underwent chemoradiotherapy. These TCRs come from a human donor with HPV-associated anogenital cancer.

CDR3 amino acids: CASRQGTNYGYTF. CDR3 sequence (DNA): TGTGCAAGTCGCCAAGGGACCAACTATGGCTACACCTTC. The chain couples TRBV12-2 to TRBJ1-2. TRBV12-2 has pseudogene status. The CDR3 contains 13 residues.

This chain connects TRBV4-3 to TRBJ2-3, with D perhaps matching TRBD2 (6 bases). Germline V gene lookup returns CDR1 LGHNA and CDR2 YSLEER. The CDR3 runs to 16 residues. V lost 2 bases and J lost 7, with 19 bases in between. CDR3 nucleotides: TGCGCCAGCAGCCAAACCGGGGGAGTTGTGACATATACGCAGTATTTT. It translates to CASSQTGGVVTYTQYF.

The CDR3: CASSPSSGGNTGELFF. The CDR3 bases are TGTGCCAGCTCACCAAGTAGCGGGGGGAACACCGGGGAGCTGTTTTTT. V usage is TRBV18 and J usage is TRBJ2-2; 9 positions match TRBD2. Unmatched junction bases numbered 2, after V lost 2 bases and J lost 1 base. Germline V gene data show CDR1 as KGHSH and CDR2 as LQKENI. The CDR3 covers 16 residues.

The chain links TRBV5-1 to TRBJ2-2; 8 nucleotides agree with TRBD2. The germline gives CDR1 SGHRS, CDR2 YFSETQ. V lost 0 bases, J lost 6 bases, and 7 bases stayed unmatched. CDR3 length: 16 residues. CDR3 coding DNA: TGCGCCAGCAGCTTGGGGCCAGCGGGAGCTTCCGGGGAGCTGTTTTTT. This translates into CASSLGPAGASGELFF.

The chain uses TRBV7-2 and TRBJ1-2; 7 nucleotides line up with TRBD1. CDR3 size: 16 residues. V trimming: 5 bases; J trimming: 4 bases; junction bases outside the gene matches: 13. CDR1 and CDR2 from the germline V gene are SGHTA and FQGNSA. The CDR3 reads CASSTETTGRTYGYTF. CDR3 nucleotides: TGTGCCAGCAGCACAGAGACGACAGGGAGGACCTATGGCTACACCTTC.

The rearrangement links TRBV5-1 to TRBJ2-1, with a possible D match to TRBD2 (6 bases). Germline V CDR1 and CDR2: SGHRS, YFSETQ. The CDR3 is 15 amino acids. Deletions cut 7 bases from V and 8 bases from J, with 22 bases between. The CDR3 DNA reads TGCGCCAGCTCCCCTGTAACGGGGGTGGGGGATGAGCAGTTCTTC. Amino acids: CASSPVTGVGDEQFF.

The V call is TRBV5-4, the J call TRBJ2-7; either TRBD1 or TRBD2 may fit D (5 bases each). The V end was cut by 4 bases, the J end by 7 bases, with 27 bases between. This CDR3 contains 17 residues. Germline-derived CDR1 and CDR2 are SGHNT and YYREEE (reference sequence). The CDR3 bases are TGTGCCAGCAGCCTAGGACGGGGCACCGGGACCCGTAGGGAGCAGTACTTC. Amino acid sequence: CASSLGRGTGTRREQYF.

This chain joins TRBV6-1 and TRBJ1-5; possibly TRBD1 for D (6 bases). Germline V gene lookup returns CDR1 MNHNS and CDR2 SASEGT. The CDR3 sequence is 11 residues long. CDR3 residues: CGTGTNQPQHF. For the CDR3, the DNA is TGTGGAACAGGGACCAATCAGCCCCAGCATTTT.

V and J are TRBV7-8 and TRBJ1-2, with a possible D match to TRBD1 (6 bases). CDR1 is SGHVS and CDR2 is FQNEAQ in the germline V gene. The CDR3 runs to 14 residues. The V end was cut by 0 bases, the J end by 6 bases, with 11 bases between. CDR3 residues: CASSLAGRGNGYTF. CDR3 nucleotide sequence: TGTGCCAGCAGCTTAGCGGGCAGGGGAAATGGCTACACCTTC.

This clone was seen a few times. J is TRBJ1-2 and V is TRBV19; 7 bases match TRBD1. V lost 4 bases and J lost 8; bases outside the gene matches: 10. Germline CDR1 reads LNHDA; CDR2 reads SQIVND (reference sequence). The length of the CDR3 is 14 residues. The CDR3 region is CASSTNRGLGGYTF. DNA of the CDR3: TGTGCCAGTAGTACCAACAGGGGCTTGGGAGGCTACACCTTC.

The chain links TRBV9 to TRBJ1-2; no definite D call. Germline loops: CDR1 SGDLS, CDR2 YYNGEE. The CDR3 is 15 amino acids. Trimming took 3 bases from V and 7 from J, leaving 19 bases between them. The CDR3 DNA follows: TGTGCCAGCAGCGCTTCCAAGGTTGTTGTGCTTGGCTACACCTTC. Protein sequence: CASSASKVVVLGYTF. The entire variable domain, with the rest obtained from reference TRBV9 and TRBJ1-2, is as follows: DSGVTQTPKHLITATGQRVTLRCSPRSGDLSVYWYQQSLDQGLQFLIQYYNGEERAKGNILERFSAQQFPDLHSELNLSSLELGDSALYFCASSASKVVVLGYTFGSGTRLTVV.

CDR3 nucleotide sequence: TGCAGCGGACAGTTTCGCACAGATACGCAGTATTTT. Amino acid sequence: CSGQFRTDTQYF. The chain carries TRBV29-1 and TRBJ2-3; D is possibly TRBD1 (5 bases). From germline, CDR1 is SQVTM and CDR2 ANQGSEA. The CDR3 is 12 amino acids. V was trimmed by 7 bases and J by 1 base, leaving 9 bases between them.

The gene calls are TRBV19 and TRBJ1-5, with no clear D. Germline V gene lookup returns CDR1 LNHDA and CDR2 SQIVND (reference sequence). V was pared by 3 bases and J by 0 bases, with 9 bases between. The length of the CDR3 is 15 residues. As DNA, the CDR3 is TGTGCCAGTAGTATGGGCTTCGTTAGCAATCAGCCCCAGCATTTT. This sequence encodes CASSMGFVSNQPQHF.

The V call is TRBV4-3, the J call TRBJ2-7; 15 bases line up with TRBD2. The CDR3 is made up of 17 amino acids. The J segment lost 7 bases and the V segment lost 0 bases, leaving 7 bases of the junction unmatched. The germline V gene encodes CDR1 LGHNA and CDR2 YSLEER. The CDR3 sequence is CASSQEGGGLAGGEQYF. The CDR3 DNA sequence: TGCGCCAGCAGCCAAGAAGGGGGGGGACTAGCGGGAGGTGAGCAGTACTTC.

The chain joins TRBV27 to TRBJ2-7, with D maybe TRBD2 (5 bases). This CDR3 is 13 amino acids long. V was clipped by 6 bases and J by 7 bases, with 16 bases between them. The germline CDR1 and CDR2 sequences are MNHEY and SMNVEV (reference sequence). Here the CDR3 reads CASRQGVTGEQYF. CDR3 DNA: TGTGCCAGCAGACAAGGAGTCACGGGGGAGCAGTACTTC.

V is TRBV7-2 and J is TRBJ1-1; D gene unclear. Germline CDR1 SGHTA, CDR2 FQGNSA. The CDR3 contains 13 residues. V was cut by 5 bases and J by 8 bases, with 15 bases left in between. CDR3 sequence (DNA): TGTGCCAGCAGCGCGCCAGGAGAGGTAGAAGCTTTCTTT. The encoded protein is CASSAPGEVEAFF. The variable domain in full, with the rest retrieved from reference TRBV7-2 and TRBJ1-1, is GAGVSQSPSNKVTEKGKDVELRCDPISGHTALYWYRQSLGQGLEFLIYFQGNSAPDKSGLPSDRFSAERTGGSVSTLTIQRTQQEDSAVYLCASSAPGEVEAFFGQGTRLTVV.

This sequence joins TRBV4-2 and TRBJ1-5; the D gene is possibly TRBD1 (5 bases). Germline V lookup: CDR1 LGHNA, CDR2 YNFKEQ. The CDR3 covers 18 residues. Trimming left V 4 bases short and J 4 bases short, with 23 bases between. The CDR3 DNA sequence: TGTGCCAGCAGCCTAAAGGTACCGGGACCCGGACGTAATCAGCCCCAGCATTTT. It yields the protein CASSLKVPGPGRNQPQHF.

The chain links TRBV6-1 to TRBJ1-5; the match to TRBD1 covers 10 bases. V lost 2 bases and J lost 6; bases outside the gene matches: 4. This CDR3 has 15 residues. Germline loops: CDR1 MNHNS, CDR2 SASEGT. The CDR3 DNA is TGTGCCAGCAGTGAATTTGACAGGGGGCCTCAGCCCCAGCATTTT. Residues: CASSEFDRGPQPQHF.

This chain's CDR3 is CSAQNTGELFF. CDR3 DNA: TGCAGCGCACAAAACACCGGGGAGCTGTTTTTT. This rearrangement joins TRBV29-1 to TRBJ2-2; the D is unclear. The CDR3 is 11 amino acids. V lost 7 bases and J lost 2, with 5 bases in between. Germline-derived CDR1 and CDR2 are SQVTM and ANQGSEA.

A few counts support this clone. V gene TRBV7-9 combines with J gene TRBJ2-1; 7 nucleotides line up with TRBD2. The germline V gene has CDR1 SEHNR and CDR2 FQNEAQ (reference sequence). V lost 4 bases, J lost 10 bases, and 10 bases stayed unmatched. CDR3 size: 14 residues. CDR3 in amino acids: CASSYSGFFTEQFF. The CDR3 nucleotides read TGTGCCAGCAGCTATAGCGGGTTTTTTACCGAGCAGTTCTTC.

The chain links TRBV27 to TRBJ2-6; the D is unclear. Germline CDR1 and CDR2: MNHEY and SMNVEV (reference sequence). This CDR3 has 18 residues. Trimming pared 1 base from V and 1 base from J, leaving 14 bases between. CDR3: CASSLFPPAGSGANVLTF. In nucleotides, the CDR3 is TGTGCCAGCAGTTTATTCCCCCCGGCAGGTTCTGGGGCCAACGTCCTGACTTTC.

This clone was recorded once. V gene TRBV6-5 combines with J gene TRBJ1-6, with D unclear. CDR3 length: 12 residues. CDR1 is MNHEY and CDR2 is SVGAGI in the germline V gene. V was cut by 0 bases and J by 7 bases, with 1 base left in between. CDR3 DNA sequence: TGTGCCAGCAGTTACTCGAATTCACCCCTCCACTTT. This sequence encodes CASSYSNSPLHF.

The chain carries TRBV9 and TRBJ1-2, with a weak D call TRBD1 (6 bases). Germline V CDR1 and CDR2: SGDLS, YYNGEE. Between the trimmed V and J ends, which lost 0 bases and 1 base, there was a span of 16 bases. This CDR3 spans 17 amino acids. The CDR3 sequence is CASSVVLGGRDNYGYTF. The CDR3 bases are TGTGCCAGCAGCGTAGTCCTTGGGGGCAGGGATAACTATGGCTACACCTTC.

V gene TRBV9 combines with J gene TRBJ2-3; 9 nucleotides line up with TRBD1. The length of the CDR3 is 16 residues. V shed 0 bases, J shed 1 base, and the junction held 3 bases outside the gene matches. Germline values: CDR1 SGDLS, CDR2 YYNGEE. CDR3 nucleotides: TGTGCCAGCAGCGTAGACGGGACAGGGCGCACAGATACGCAGTATTTT. Translated: CASSVDGTGRTDTQYF.

The chain is built from TRBV19 and TRBJ2-2, with 12 bases identical to TRBD1. This CDR3 spans 18 amino acids. Looked up from germline, CDR1 is LNHDA and CDR2 is SQIVND (reference sequence). J lost 3 bases, V lost 6 bases, and 11 bases had no gene match. CDR3 sequence reads: CASSPRGTGGRYTGELFF. The CDR3 nucleotides read TGTGCCAGTAGCCCGAGAGGGACAGGGGGCAGGTACACCGGGGAGCTGTTTTTT. The whole variable domain, remainder taken from reference TRBV19 and TRBJ2-2, is DGGITQSPKYLFRKEGQNVTLSCEQNLNHDAMYWYRQDPGQGLRLIYYSQIVNDFQKGDIAEGYSVSREKKESFPLTVTSAQKNPTAFYLCASSPRGTGGRYTGELFFGEGSRLTVL.

This clone was observed once. This chain connects TRBV7-6 to TRBJ1-5, with TRBD1 identical over 7 bases. Germline CDR1 and CDR2: SGHVS and FNYEAQ. The ends lost 5 bases at V and 5 bases at J; junction bases unmatched: 9. There are 15 residues in the CDR3. The CDR3 is CASSPQGGGDQPQHF. For the CDR3, the DNA is TGTGCCAGCAGCCCCCAGGGGGGGGGCGATCAGCCCCAGCATTTT.

The rearrangement uses TRBV28 and TRBJ2-2; 11 bases match TRBD2. CDR1 and CDR2 from the germline V gene are MDHEN and SYDVKM. Germline trimming cut 5 bases from V and 1 base from J; bases unmatched to any gene: 3. The CDR3 has 16 residues. This CDR3 reads CASSPGLAENTGELFF. The CDR3 nucleotides are TGTGCCAGCAGTCCGGGACTAGCGGAGAACACCGGGGAGCTGTTTTTT.

The chain has TRBV10-1 and TRBJ2-7; D gene ambiguous. Trimming removed 3 bases at V and 0 bases at J, with 9 bases between. The germline V gene has CDR1 WNHNN and CDR2 SYGVQD (reference sequence). The CDR3 has 14 amino acids. In DNA, the CDR3 is TGCGCCAGCAGTGATCCGAAGAGCTCCTACGAGCAGTACTTC. Translated, it gives CASSDPKSSYEQYF.

The chain combines TRBV28 with TRBJ2-3; perhaps TRBD2 as D (5 bases). This CDR3 spans 16 amino acids. V lost 4 bases and J 5 bases, leaving 19 bases between the germline ends. Germline V CDR1 and CDR2: MDHEN, SYDVKM. CDR3 in amino acids: CASSSPWRGPGDTQYF. DNA for the CDR3: TGTGCCAGCAGTTCCCCCTGGAGAGGGCCGGGAGATACGCAGTATTTT.